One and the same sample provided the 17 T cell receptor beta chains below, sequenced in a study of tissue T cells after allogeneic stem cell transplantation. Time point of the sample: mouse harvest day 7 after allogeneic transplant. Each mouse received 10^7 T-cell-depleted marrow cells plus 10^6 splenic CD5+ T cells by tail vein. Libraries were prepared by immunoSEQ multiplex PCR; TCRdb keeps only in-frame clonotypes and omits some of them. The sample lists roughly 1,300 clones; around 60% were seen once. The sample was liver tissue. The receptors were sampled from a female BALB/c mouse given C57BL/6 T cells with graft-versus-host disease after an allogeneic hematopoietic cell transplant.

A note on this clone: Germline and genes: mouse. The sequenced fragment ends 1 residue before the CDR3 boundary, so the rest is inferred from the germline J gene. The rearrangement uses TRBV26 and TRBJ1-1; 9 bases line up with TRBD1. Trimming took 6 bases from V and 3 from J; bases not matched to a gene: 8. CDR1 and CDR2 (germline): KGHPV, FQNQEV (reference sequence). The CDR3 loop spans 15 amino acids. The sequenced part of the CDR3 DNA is TGTGCCAGCAGGCGTACAGGGGGCAGGGACACAGAAGTCTTC. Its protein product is CASRRTGGRDTEVF. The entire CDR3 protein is CASRRTGGRDTEVFF.

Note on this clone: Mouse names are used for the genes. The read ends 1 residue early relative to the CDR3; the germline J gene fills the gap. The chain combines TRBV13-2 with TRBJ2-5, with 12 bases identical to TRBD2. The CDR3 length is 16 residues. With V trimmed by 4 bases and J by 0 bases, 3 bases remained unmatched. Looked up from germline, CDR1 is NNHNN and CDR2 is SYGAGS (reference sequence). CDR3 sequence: CASGRDWGDNQDTQYF. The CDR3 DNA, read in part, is TGTGCCAGCGGTCGGGACTGGGGGGATAACCAAGACACCCAGTAC.

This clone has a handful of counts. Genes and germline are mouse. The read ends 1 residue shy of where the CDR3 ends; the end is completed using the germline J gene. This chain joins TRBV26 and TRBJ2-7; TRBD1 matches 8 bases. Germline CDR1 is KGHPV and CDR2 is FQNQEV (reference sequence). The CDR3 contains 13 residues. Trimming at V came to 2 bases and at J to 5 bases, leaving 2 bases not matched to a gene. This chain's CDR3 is CASSLQGANEQYF. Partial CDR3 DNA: TGTGCCAGCAGTCTGCAGGGGGCGAATGAACAGTAC.

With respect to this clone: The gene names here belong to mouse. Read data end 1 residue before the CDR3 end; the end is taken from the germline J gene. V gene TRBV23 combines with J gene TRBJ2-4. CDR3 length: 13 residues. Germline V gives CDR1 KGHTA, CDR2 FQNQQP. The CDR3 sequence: CSSSQGGQNTLYF. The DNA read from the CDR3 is TGCTCCAGCAGTCAAGGGGGTCAAAACACCTTGTAC.

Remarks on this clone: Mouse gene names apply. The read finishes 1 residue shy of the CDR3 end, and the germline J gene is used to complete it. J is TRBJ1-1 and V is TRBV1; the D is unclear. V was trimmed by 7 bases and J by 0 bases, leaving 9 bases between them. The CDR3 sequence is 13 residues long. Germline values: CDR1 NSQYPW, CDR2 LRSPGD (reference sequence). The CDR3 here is CTCKRQSNTEVFF. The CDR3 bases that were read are TGCACCTGCAAGAGGCAGTCAAACACAGAAGTCTTC.

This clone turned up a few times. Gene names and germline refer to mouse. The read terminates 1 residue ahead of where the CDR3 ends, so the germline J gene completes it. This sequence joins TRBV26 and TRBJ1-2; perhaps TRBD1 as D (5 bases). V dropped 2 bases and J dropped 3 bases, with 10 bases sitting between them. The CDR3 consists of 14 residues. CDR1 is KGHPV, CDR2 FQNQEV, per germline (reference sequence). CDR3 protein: CASSLIRADSDYTF. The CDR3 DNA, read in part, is TGTGCCAGCAGTCTGATCAGGGCGGACTCCGACTACACC.

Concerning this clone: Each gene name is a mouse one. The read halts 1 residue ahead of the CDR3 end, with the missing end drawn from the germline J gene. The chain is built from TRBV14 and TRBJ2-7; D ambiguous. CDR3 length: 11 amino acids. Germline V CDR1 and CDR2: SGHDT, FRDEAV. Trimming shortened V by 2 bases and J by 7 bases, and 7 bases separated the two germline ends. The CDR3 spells CASSLGWEQYF. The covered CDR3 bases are TGTGCCAGCAGTTTGGGCTGGGAACAGTAC.

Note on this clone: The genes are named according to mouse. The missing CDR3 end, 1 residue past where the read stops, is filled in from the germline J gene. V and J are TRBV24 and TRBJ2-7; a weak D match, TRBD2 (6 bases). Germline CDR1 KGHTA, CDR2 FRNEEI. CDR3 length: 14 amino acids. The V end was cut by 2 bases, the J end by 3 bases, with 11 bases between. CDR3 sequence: CASSLLLGHYEQYF. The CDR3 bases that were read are TGTGCCAGCAGTCTGCTCCTGGGGCACTATGAACAGTAC.

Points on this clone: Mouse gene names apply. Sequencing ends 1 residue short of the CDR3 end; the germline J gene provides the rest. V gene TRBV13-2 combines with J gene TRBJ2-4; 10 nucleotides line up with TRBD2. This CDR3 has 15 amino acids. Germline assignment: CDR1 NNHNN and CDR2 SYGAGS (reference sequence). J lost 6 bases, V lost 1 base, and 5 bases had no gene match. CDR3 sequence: CASGDLGGQLNTLYF. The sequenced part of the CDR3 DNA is TGTGCCAGCGGTGATCTGGGGGGGCAATTGAACACCTTGTAC.

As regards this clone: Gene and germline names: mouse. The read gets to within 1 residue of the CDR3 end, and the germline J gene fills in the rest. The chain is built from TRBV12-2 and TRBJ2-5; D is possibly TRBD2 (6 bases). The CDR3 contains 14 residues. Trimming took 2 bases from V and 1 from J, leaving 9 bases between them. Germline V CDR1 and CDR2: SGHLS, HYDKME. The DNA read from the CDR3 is TGTGCCAGCTCTCGCTGGGGAGACCAAGACACCCAGTAC. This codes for CASSRWGDQDTQY. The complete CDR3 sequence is CASSRWGDQDTQYF.

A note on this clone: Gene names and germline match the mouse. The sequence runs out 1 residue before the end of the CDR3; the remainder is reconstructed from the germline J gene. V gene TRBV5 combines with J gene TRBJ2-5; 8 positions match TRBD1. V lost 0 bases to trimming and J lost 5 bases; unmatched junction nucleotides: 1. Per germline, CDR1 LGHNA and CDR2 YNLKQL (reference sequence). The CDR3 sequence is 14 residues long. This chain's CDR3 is CASSQDRGRDTQYF. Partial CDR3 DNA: TGTGCCAGCAGCCAAGACAGGGGGCGAGACACCCAGTAC.

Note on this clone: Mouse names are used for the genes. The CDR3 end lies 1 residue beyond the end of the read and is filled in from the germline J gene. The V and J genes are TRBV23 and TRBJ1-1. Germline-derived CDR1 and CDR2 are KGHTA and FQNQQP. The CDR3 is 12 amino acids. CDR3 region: CSSSQWGGEVFF. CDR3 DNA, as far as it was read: TGCTCCAGCAGTCAATGGGGCGGAGAAGTCTTC.

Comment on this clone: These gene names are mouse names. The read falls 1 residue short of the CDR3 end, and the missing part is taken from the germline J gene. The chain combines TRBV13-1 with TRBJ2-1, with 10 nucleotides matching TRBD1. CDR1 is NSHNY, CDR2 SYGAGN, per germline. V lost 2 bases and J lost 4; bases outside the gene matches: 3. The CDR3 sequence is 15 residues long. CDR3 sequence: CASSDRDRGYAEQFF. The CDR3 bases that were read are TGTGCCAGCAGTGACCGGGACAGGGGATATGCTGAGCAGTTC.

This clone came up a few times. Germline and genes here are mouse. The CDR3 bases that were read are TGTGCCAGCAGACTCTGGGGGGGCGCGGTTGAACAGTAC. Protein sequence: CASRLWGGAVEQY. The full CDR3 sequence reads CASRLWGGAVEQYF. This chain uses TRBV4 with TRBJ2-7; TRBD2 aligns across 10 bases. The read ends 1 residue early relative to the CDR3; the germline J gene fills the gap. Germline loops: CDR1 LGHDT, CDR2 YNNKQL (reference sequence). The CDR3 is made up of 14 amino acids. J was trimmed by 6 bases and V by 6 bases; bases with no gene match: 8.

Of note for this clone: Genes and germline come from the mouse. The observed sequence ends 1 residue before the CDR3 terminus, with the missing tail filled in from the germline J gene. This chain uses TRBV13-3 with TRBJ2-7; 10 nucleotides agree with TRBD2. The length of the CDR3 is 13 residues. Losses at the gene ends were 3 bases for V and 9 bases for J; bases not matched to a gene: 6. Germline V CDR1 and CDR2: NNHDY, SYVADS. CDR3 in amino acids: CASSAGGAVGQYF. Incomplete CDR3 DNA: TGTGCCAGCAGTGCTGGGGGGGCGGTAGGACAGTAC.

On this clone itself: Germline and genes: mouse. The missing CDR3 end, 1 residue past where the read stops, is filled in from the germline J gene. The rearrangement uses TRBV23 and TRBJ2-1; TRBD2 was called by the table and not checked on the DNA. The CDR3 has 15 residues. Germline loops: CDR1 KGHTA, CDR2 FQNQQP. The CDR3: CSSSQEGGSYAEQFF. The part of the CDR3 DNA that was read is TGCTCCAGCAGTCAAGAGGGGGGCTCCTATGCTGAGCAGTTC. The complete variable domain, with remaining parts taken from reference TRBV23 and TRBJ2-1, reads DAAVTQKPRYLIKMKGQEAEMKCIPEKGHTAVFWYQQKQSKELKFLIYFQNQQPLDQIDMVKERFSAVCPSSSLCSLGIRTCEAEDSALYLCSSSQEGGSYAEQFFGPGTRLTVL.

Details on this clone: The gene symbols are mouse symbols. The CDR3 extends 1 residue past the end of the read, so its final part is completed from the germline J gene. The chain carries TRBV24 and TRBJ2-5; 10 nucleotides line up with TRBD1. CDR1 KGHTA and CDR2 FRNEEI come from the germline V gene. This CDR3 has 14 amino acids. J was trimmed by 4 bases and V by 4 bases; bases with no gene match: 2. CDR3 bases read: TGTGCCAGCAGTCGAGGGACAGGGGAAGACACCCAGTAC. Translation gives CASSRGTGEDTQY. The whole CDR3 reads CASSRGTGEDTQYF.